This TCR beta chain was profiled in a study of blood T cell repertoires in COVID-19. Study details: COVID-19 samples from acute and convalescent phases originated in the United States, Italy and Spain. Sources were T cells, B-cell-depleted T cells, or PBMCs; the material itself was cDNA or gDNA.

Per the authors' pipeline: Estimation of nucleated cell counts relied on the amplification of reference gene primers. The data were produced by immunoSEQ multiplex PCR, yet TCRdb's version contains in-frame clones alone and is incomplete. V and J calls and clone size are copied from that table; D and trimming were computed from the DNA. The profile shows about 90,000 clones, approximately 92% of them singletons. The length of the CDR3 is 15 residues. Germline V CDR1 and CDR2: SGHDN, FVKESK. Trimming stripped 0 bases from V and 3 bases from J, with 12 bases between. The clonotype was recovered from a woman in her sixties or seventies with active COVID-19. Sequencing was carried out using peripheral blood. The V gene is TRBV14, the J gene TRBJ2-7; D may be TRBD1 (6 bases). The CDR3 here is CASSQDLQGRYEQYF. DNA for the CDR3: TGTGCCAGCAGCCAAGATCTGCAGGGGCGCTACGAGCAGTACTTC.